One sample yielded the 8 T cell receptor beta chains listed below, sequenced in a study of vaccination effects on CD4 cells after COVID-19 (dated by TCRdb to between 2021 and 2024). Library preparation used the immunoSEQ multiplex PCR assay. TCRdb's version of the immuneACCESS table is confined to in-frame rearrangements and falls short of the full clone set. An unresolved V gene accounts for under half of the shortfall where checked; the remainder is of unknown origin. The sample contains roughly 25,000 clones, more than 75% of them found a single time. Of the sample, about 16% falls within the top ten clones. In the ViraFEST assay, PBMC were stimulated with viral peptide pools, and TCR sequencing was then used to find antigen-specific CD4+ T cell clonotypes based on their expansion. After more than 9 days of culture, CD4+ T cells were isolated with the EasySep CD4+ T cell isolation kit. PCR-confirmed SARS-CoV-2 infection had occurred in convalescent patients between March and December 2020, before the Alpha, Beta and Delta variants emerged in the United States.

Their cognate antigens are unknown. Sample: CD4+ T cells from PBMCs cultured with HCoV-NL63 spike peptides, taken before COVID-19 vaccination. This specimen's cell subset or site label, per the study, means: HCoV-NL63 spike overlapping peptide pool stimulation. The receptors stem from a human donor who had a prior SARS-CoV-2 infection.

This sequence joins TRBV3-1 (or the pseudogene TRBV3-2) and TRBJ2-1; TRBD2 matches 14 bases. CDR1 is LGHDT, CDR2 YNNKEL, per germline (reference sequence). The J segment lost 7 bases and the V segment lost 2 bases, leaving 7 bases of the junction unmatched. This CDR3 spans 17 amino acids. This CDR3 is CASSQPPGTSGSNEQFF. CDR3 sequence (DNA): TGTGCCAGCAGCCAACCTCCCGGGACTAGCGGGAGTAATGAGCAGTTCTTC.

This clone was detected a few times. The gene calls are TRBV7-9 and TRBJ1-4; 7 nucleotides agree with TRBD1. The CDR3 runs to 15 residues. Germline CDR1 and CDR2: SEHNR and FQNEAQ (reference sequence). V dropped 2 bases and J dropped 5; count of bases not matched to a gene: 5. The CDR3 nucleotides read TGTGCCAGCAGCTTATGGACAGGAGGAAATGAAAAACTGTTTTTT. Translated: CASSLWTGGNEKLFF.

Only one count was recorded for this clone. The V gene is TRBV4-1, the J gene TRBJ1-6, with 7 bases identical to TRBD1. The CDR3 is 15 residues long. Germline loops: CDR1 MGHRA, CDR2 YSYEKL. Trimming at V came to 4 bases and at J to 3 bases, leaving 3 bases not matched to a gene. In DNA, the CDR3 is TGCGCCAGCAGCCGCCGGGACAGCTATAATTCACCCCTCCACTTT. It is translated as CASSRRDSYNSPLHF.

This chain connects TRBV9 to TRBJ2-3; TRBD2 aligns across 7 bases. This CDR3 has 15 amino acids. Germline assignment: CDR1 SGDLS and CDR2 YYNGEE. V shed 0 bases and J 4 bases; nucleotides not matched to a gene: 5. The CDR3 region is CASSVAGGRPDTQYF. The CDR3, as DNA: TGTGCCAGCAGCGTAGCGGGAGGACGCCCAGATACGCAGTATTTT. Combining the CDR3 with reference TRBV9 and TRBJ2-3 gives the whole variable domain DSGVTQTPKHLITATGQRVTLRCSPRSGDLSVYWYQQSLDQGLQFLIQYYNGEERAKGNILERFSAQQFPDLHSELNLSSLELGDSALYFCASSVAGGRPDTQYFGPGTRLTVL.

V gene TRBV28 combines with J gene TRBJ1-3, with 7 bases aligning to TRBD1. The CDR3 consists of 17 residues. Germline V CDR1 and CDR2: MDHEN, SYDVKM. V shed 4 bases, J shed 3 bases, and the junction held 12 bases outside the gene matches. The CDR3 region has the DNA TGTGCCAGCAGTTCTATGGGGGGAAGGGGGCTTGGAAACACCATATATTTT. It translates to CASSSMGGRGLGNTIYF.

The V and J genes are TRBV6-4 and TRBJ2-4; 7 nucleotides match TRBD1. The CDR3 spans 13 residues. Germline-derived CDR1 and CDR2 are MRHNA and SNTAGT. V was clipped by 3 bases and J by 6 bases; unmatched bases: 2. CDR3 in amino acids: CASSENRGNIQYF. The DNA of the CDR3 is TGTGCCAGCAGTGAAAACAGGGGAAACATTCAGTACTTC.

The V and J genes are TRBV21-1 and TRBJ2-7; the table calls TRBD2, which could not be checked here. TRBV21-1 is a pseudogene. The length of the CDR3 is 18 residues. Written as DNA, the CDR3 is TGTGCCAGCAGCAGTCTAGCGGGACAACCTGCCCCAAACTACGAGCAGTACTTC. Its protein product is CASSSLAGQPAPNYEQYF.

The CDR3 loop is CASSLPGQGLTDTQYF. CDR3 DNA sequence: TGTGCCAGCAGTTTACCGGGACAGGGACTCACAGATACGCAGTATTTT. The chain combines TRBV28 with TRBJ2-3, with 9 bases lining up with TRBD1. This CDR3 spans 16 amino acids. Per germline, CDR1 MDHEN and CDR2 SYDVKM. With 2 bases clipped from V and 2 bases from J, the junction kept 5 bases outside the gene matches. Together with reference TRBV28 and TRBJ2-3, the CDR3 gives the full variable domain: DVKVTQSSRYLVKRTGEKVFLECVQDMDHENMFWYRQDPGLGLRLIYFSYDVKMKEKGDIPEGYSVSREKKERFSLILESASTNQTSMYLCASSLPGQGLTDTQYFGPGTRLTVL.